The T cell receptor beta chain under discussion was sequenced for a study of T cell changes during pregnancy in multiple sclerosis. Trimming pared 6 bases from V and 0 bases from J, leaving 5 bases between. The germline CDR1 and CDR2 sequences are DFQATT and SNEGSKA (reference sequence). The CDR3 covers 11 residues. Assay used: immunoSEQ multiplex PCR; TCRdb lists only in-frame clones, some missing. The sample lists tens of thousands of clones; around 90% were seen once. Sequences were derived from peripheral blood, sampled after pregnancy. The source of this sequence is a female donor in good health, enrolled as a control in a pregnancy study. The chain employs TRBV20-1 and TRBJ2-5, with D unresolved. In DNA, the CDR3 is TGCAGTGCGCAGTACCAAGAGACCCAGTACTTC. This sequence encodes CSAQYQETQYF.